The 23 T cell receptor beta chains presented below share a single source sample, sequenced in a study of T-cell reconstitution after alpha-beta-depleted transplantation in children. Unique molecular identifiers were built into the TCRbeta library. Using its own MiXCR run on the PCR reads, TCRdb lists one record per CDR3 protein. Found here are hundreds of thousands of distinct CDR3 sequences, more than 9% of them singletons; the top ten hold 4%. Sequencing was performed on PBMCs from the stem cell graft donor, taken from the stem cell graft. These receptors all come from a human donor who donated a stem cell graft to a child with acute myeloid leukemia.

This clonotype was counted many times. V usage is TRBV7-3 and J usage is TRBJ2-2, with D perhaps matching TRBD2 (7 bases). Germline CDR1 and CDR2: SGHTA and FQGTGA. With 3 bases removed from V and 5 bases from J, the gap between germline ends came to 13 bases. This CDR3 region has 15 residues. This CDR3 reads CASSFKRGGTGELFF. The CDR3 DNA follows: TGTGCCAGCAGCTTTAAAAGGGGGGGTACCGGGGAGCTGTTTTTT.

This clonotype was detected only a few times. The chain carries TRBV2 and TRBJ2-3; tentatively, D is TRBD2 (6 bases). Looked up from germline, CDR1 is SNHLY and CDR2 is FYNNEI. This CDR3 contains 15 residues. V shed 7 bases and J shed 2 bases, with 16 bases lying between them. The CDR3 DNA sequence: TGTGCCAGCATCTCCCCGGGAGAGCTCACAGATACGCAGTATTTT. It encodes CASISPGELTDTQYF.

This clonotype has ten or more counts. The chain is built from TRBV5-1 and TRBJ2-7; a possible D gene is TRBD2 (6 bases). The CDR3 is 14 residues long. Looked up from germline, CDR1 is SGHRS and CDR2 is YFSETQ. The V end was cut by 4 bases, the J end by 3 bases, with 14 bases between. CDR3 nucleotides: TGCGCCAGCAGCCCCCGGGACTGGATCTACGAGCAGTACTTC. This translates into CASSPRDWIYEQYF.

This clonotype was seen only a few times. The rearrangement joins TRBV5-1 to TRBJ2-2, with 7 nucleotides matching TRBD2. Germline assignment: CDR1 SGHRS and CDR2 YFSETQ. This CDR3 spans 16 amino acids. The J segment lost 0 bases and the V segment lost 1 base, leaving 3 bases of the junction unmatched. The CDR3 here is CASSLTSATNTGELFF. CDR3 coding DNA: TGCGCCAGCAGCTTGACTAGCGCCACGAACACCGGGGAGCTGTTTTTT. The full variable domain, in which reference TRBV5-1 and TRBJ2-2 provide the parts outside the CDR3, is KAGVTQTPRYLIKTRGQQVTLSCSPISGHRSVSWYQQTPGQGLQFLFEYFSETQRNKGNFPGRFSGRQFSNSRSEMNVSTLELGDSALYLCASSLTSATNTGELFFGEGSRLTVL.

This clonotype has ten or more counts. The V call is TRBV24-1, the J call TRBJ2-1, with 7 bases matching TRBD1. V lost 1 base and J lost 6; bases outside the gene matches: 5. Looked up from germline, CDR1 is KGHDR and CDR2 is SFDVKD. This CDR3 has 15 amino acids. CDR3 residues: CATSDFGTVGNEQFF. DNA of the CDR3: TGTGCCACCAGTGATTTCGGGACAGTTGGCAATGAGCAGTTCTTC.

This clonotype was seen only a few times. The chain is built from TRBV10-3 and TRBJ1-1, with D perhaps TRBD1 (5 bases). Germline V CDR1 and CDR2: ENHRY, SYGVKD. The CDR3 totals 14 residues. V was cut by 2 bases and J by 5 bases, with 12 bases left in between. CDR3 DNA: TGTGCCATCAGTGAGGAAAGGGGTAGGACTGAAGCTTTCTTT. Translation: CAISEERGRTEAFF.

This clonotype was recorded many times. The CDR3 loop is CAWSATSGQRDGYTF. Here the CDR3 DNA reads TGTGCCTGGAGTGCTACATCGGGACAGAGGGATGGCTACACCTTC. V gene TRBV30 combines with J gene TRBJ1-2, with 7 bases aligning to TRBD1. CDR1 and CDR2 (germline): GTSNPN, SVGIG (reference sequence). The trim removed 1 base at V and 6 bases at J, leaving 11 bases unmatched. This CDR3 has 15 amino acids.

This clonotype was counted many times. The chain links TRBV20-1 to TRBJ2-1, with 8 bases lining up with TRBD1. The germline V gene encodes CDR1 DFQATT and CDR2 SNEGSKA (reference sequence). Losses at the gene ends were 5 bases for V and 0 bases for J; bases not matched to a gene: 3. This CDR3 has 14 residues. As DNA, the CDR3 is TGCAGTGCTCGGGACAGGAACTCCTACAATGAGCAGTTCTTC. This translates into CSARDRNSYNEQFF.

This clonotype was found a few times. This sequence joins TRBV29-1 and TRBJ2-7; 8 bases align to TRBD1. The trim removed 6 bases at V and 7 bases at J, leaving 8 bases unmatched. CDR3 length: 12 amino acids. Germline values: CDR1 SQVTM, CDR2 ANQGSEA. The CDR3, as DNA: TGCAGCGTCATTAGGACAGGGCAAGAGCAGTACTTC. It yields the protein CSVIRTGQEQYF.

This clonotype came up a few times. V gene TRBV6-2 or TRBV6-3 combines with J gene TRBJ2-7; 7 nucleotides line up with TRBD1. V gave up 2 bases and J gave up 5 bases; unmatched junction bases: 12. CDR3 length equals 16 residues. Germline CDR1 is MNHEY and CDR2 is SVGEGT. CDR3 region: CASSYLGEGAYNEQYF. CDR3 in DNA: TGTGCCAGCAGTTACCTTGGAGAGGGGGCGTATAACGAGCAGTACTTC.

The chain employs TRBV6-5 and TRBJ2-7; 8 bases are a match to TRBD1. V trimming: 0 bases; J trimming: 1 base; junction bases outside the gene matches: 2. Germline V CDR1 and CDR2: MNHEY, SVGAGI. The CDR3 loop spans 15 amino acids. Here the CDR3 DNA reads TGTGCCAGCAGTTACTCGAACAGGGGGTCCTACGAGCAGTACTTC. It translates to CASSYSNRGSYEQYF.

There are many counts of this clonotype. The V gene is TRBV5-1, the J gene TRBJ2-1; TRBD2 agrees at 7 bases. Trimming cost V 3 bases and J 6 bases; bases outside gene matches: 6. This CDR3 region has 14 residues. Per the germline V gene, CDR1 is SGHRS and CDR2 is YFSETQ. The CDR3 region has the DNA TGCGCCAGCAGCTCCCTGACGGGAGGCAATGAGCAGTTCTTC. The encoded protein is CASSSLTGGNEQFF.

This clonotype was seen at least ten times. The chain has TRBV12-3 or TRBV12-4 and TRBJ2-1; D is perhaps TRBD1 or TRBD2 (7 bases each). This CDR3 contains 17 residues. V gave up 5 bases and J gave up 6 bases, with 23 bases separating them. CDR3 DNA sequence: TGTGCCAGCAGTCCTCGTAGGGGGCGGGGGAGGACCAATGAGCAGTTCTTC. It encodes CASSPRRGRGRTNEQFF.

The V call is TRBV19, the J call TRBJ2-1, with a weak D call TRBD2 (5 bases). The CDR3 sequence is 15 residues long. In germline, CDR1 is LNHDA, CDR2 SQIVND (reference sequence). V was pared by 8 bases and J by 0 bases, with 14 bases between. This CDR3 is CASRPRTFSYNEQFF. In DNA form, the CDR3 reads TGTGCCAGTCGACCCCGGACTTTCTCCTACAATGAGCAGTTCTTC.

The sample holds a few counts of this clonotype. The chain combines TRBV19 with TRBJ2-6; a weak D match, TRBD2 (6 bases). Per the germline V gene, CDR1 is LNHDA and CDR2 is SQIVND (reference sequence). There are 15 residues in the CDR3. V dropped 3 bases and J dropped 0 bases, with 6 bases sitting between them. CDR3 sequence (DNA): TGTGCCAGTAGTATCGGGGGCTCTGGGGCCAACGTCCTGACTTTC. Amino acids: CASSIGGSGANVLTF.

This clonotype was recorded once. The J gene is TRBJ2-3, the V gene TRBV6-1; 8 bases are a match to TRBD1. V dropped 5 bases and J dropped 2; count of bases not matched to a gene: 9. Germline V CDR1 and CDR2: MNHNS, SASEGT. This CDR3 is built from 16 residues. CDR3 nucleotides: TGTGCCAGCAGTCCACGGACAGGGACTTACACAGATACGCAGTATTTT. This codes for CASSPRTGTYTDTQYF.

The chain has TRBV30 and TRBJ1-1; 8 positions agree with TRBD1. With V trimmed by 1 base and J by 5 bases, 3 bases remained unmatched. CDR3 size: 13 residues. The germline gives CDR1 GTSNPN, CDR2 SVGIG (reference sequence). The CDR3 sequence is CAWSGQGLTEAFF. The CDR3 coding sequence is TGTGCCTGGAGTGGACAGGGGTTGACTGAAGCTTTCTTT. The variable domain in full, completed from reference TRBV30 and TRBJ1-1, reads SQTIHQWPATLVQPVGSPLSLECTVEGTSNPNLYWYRQAAGRGLQLLFYSVGIGQISSEVPQNLSASRPQDRQFILSSKKLLLSDSGFYLCAWSGQGLTEAFFGQGTRLTVV.

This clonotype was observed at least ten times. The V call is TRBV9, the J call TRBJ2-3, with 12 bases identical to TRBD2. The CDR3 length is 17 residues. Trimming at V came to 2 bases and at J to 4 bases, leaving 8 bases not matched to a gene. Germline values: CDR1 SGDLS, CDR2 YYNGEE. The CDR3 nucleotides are TGTGCCAGCAGCGTGTCTAGCGGGAGGGGATCCTCAGATACGCAGTATTTT. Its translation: CASSVSSGRGSSDTQYF.

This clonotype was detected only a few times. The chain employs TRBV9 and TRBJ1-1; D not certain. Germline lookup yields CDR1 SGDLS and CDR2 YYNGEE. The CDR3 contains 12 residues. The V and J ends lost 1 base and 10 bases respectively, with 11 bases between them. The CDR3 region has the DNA TGTGCCAGCAGCGTATTGGGCGGAGGAGCTTTCTTT. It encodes CASSVLGGGAFF.

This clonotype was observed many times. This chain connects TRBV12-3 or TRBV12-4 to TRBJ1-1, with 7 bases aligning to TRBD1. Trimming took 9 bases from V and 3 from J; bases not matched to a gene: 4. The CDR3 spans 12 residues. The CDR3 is CASWDRHTEAFF. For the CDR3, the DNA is TGTGCCAGTTGGGACAGACACACTGAAGCTTTCTTT.

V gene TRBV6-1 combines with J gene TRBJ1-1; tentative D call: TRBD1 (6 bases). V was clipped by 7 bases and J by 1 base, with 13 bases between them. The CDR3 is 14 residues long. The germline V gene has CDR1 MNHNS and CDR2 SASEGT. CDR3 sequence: CASTIDRRNTEAFF. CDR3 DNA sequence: TGTGCCAGCACCATCGACAGGAGGAACACTGAAGCTTTCTTT.

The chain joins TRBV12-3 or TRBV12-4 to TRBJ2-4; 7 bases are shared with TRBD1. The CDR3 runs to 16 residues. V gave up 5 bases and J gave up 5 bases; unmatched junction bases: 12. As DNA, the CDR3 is TGTGCCAGCAGTGAAAGAAGGACAGGAGGCCAAAACATTCAGTACTTC. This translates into CASSERRTGGQNIQYF.

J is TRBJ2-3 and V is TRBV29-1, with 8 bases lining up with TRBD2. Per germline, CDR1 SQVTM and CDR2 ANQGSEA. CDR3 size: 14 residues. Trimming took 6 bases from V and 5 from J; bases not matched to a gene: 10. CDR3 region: CSVGTSGFLDTQYF. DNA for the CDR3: TGCAGCGTGGGGACTAGTGGGTTCCTAGATACGCAGTATTTT.